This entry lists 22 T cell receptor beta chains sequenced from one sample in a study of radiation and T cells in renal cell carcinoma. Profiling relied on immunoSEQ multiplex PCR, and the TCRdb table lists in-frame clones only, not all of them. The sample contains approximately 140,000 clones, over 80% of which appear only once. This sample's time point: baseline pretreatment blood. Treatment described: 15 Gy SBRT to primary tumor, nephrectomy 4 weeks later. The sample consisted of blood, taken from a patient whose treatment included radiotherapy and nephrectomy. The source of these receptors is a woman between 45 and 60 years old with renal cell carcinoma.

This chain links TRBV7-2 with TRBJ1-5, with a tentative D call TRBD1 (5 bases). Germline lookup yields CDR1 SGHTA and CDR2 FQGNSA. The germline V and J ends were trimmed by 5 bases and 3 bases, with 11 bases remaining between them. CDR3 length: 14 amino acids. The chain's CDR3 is CASSVGVDNQPQHF. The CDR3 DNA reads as TGTGCCAGCAGCGTAGGGGTGGACAATCAGCCCCAGCATTTT. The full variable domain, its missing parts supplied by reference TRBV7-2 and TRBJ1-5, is GAGVSQSPSNKVTEKGKDVELRCDPISGHTALYWYRQSLGQGLEFLIYFQGNSAPDKSGLPSDRFSAERTGGSVSTLTIQRTQQEDSAVYLCASSVGVDNQPQHFGDGTRLSIL.

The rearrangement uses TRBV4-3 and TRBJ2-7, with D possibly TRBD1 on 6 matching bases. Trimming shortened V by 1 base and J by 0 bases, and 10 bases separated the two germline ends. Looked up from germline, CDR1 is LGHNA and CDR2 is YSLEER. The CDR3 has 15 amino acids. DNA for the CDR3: TGCGCCAGCAGCCAAGTAACAGGGAGCTCCTACGAGCAGTACTTC. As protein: CASSQVTGSSYEQYF.

The CDR3 protein is CASSIPGQGDIQYF. CDR3 DNA: TGTGCCAGCAGCATTCCGGGACAGGGGGACATTCAGTACTTC. This chain connects TRBV7-9 to TRBJ2-4; TRBD1 matches 11 bases. Germline loops: CDR1 SEHNR, CDR2 FQNEAQ (reference sequence). The CDR3 has 14 amino acids. Trimming cost V 5 bases and J 8 bases; bases outside gene matches: 5.

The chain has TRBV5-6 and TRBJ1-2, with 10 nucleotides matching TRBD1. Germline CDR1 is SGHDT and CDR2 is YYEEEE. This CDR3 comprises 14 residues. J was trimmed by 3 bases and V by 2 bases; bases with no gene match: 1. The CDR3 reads CASSFGTGDYGYTF. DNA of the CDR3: TGTGCCAGCAGCTTCGGGACAGGGGACTATGGCTACACCTTC. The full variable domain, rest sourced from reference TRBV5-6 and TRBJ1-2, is DAGVTQSPTHLIKTRGQQVTLRCSPKSGHDTVSWYQQALGQGPQFIFQYYEEEERQRGNFPDRFSGHQFPNYSSELNVNALLLGDSALYLCASSFGTGDYGYTFGSGTRLTVV.

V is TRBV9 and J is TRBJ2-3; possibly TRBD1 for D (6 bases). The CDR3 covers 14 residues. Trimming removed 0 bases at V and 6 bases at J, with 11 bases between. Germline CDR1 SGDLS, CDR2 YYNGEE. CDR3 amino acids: CASSVEGEMDTQYF. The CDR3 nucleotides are TGTGCCAGCAGCGTAGAGGGGGAGATGGATACGCAGTATTTT.

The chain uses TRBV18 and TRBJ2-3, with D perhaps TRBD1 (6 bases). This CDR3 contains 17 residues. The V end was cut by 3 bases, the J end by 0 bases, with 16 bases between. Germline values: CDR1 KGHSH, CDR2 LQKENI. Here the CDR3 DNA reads TGTGCCAGCTCACCTTCGGACAGCGCAACTAGCACAGATACGCAGTATTTT. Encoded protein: CASSPSDSATSTDTQYF.

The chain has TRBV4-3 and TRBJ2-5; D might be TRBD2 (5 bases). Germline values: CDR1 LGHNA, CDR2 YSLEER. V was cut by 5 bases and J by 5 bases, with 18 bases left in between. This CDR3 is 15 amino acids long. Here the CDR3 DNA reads TGCGCCAGCAGCGCGGGTTGGGAAACAGCGGAGACCCAGTACTTC. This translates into CASSAGWETAETQYF.

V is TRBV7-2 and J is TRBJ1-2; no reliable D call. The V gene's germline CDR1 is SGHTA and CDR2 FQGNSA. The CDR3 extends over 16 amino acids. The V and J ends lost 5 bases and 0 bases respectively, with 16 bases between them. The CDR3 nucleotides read TGTGCCAGCAGCCCCCCGCCGAGGAGAACTAACTATGGCTACACCTTC. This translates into CASSPPPRRTNYGYTF.

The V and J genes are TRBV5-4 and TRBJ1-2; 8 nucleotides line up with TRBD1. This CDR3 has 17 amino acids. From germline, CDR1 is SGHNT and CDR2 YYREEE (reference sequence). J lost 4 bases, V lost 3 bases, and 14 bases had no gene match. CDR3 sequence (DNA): TGTGCCAGCAGCTCTGGACAGGGTGCATCTACCGCCTATGGCTACACCTTC. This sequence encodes CASSSGQGASTAYGYTF.

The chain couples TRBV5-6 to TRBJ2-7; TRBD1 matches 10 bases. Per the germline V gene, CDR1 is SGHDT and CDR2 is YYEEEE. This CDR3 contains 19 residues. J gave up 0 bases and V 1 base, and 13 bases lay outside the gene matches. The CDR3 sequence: CASSLFWVWGQGPSYEQYF. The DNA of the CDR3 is TGTGCCAGCAGCTTGTTTTGGGTGTGGGGACAGGGGCCCTCCTACGAGCAGTACTTC.

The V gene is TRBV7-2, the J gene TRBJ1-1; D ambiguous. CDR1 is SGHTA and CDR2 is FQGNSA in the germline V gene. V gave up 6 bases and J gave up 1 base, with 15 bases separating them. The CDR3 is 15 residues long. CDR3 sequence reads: CASRPREGPNTEAFF. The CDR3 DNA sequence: TGTGCCAGCAGGCCTCGGGAGGGTCCGAACACTGAAGCTTTCTTT.

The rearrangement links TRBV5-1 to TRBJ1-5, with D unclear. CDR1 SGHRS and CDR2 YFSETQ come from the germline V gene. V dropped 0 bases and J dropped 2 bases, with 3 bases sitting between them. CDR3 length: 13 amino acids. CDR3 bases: TGCGCCAGCAGCTTGGATCGCAATCAGCCCCAGCATTTT. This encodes CASSLDRNQPQHF.

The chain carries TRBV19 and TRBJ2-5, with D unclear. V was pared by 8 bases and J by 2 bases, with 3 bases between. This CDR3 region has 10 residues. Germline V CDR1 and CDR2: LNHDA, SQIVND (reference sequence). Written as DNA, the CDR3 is TGTGCCAGTGGGCAAGAGACCCAGTACTTC. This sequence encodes CASGQETQYF.

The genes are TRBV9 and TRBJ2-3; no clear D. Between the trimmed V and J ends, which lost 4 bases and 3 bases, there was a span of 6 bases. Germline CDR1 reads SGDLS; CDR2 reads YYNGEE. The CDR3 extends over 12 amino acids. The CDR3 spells CASSPKTDTQYF. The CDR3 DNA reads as TGTGCCAGCAGCCCGAAGACAGATACGCAGTATTTT.

CDR3 in amino acids: CASSITRPDRGHSYEQYF. The CDR3 DNA follows: TGCGCCAGCAGCATAACGAGACCTGACAGGGGGCACTCCTACGAGCAGTACTTC. This chain uses TRBV5-1 with TRBJ2-7, with TRBD1 matching 10 bases. This CDR3 comprises 18 residues. CDR1 and CDR2 (germline): SGHRS, YFSETQ. J lost 0 bases, V lost 4 bases, and 13 bases had no gene match.

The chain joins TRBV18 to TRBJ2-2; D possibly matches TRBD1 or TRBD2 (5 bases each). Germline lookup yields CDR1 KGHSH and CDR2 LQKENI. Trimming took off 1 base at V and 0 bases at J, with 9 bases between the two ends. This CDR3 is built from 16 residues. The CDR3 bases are TGTGCCAGCTCACCACTTGGGGGACCGAACACCGGGGAGCTGTTTTTT. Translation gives CASSPLGGPNTGELFF.

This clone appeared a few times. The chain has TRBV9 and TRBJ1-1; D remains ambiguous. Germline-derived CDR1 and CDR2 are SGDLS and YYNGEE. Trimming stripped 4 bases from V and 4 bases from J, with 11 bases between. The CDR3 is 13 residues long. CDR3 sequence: CASSTGSGTEAFF. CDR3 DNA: TGTGCCAGCAGCACCGGCAGCGGCACTGAAGCTTTCTTT.

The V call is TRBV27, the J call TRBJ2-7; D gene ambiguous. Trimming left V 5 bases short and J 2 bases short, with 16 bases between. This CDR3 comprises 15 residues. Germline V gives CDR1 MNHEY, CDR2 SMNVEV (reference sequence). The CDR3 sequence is CASSPGRGSTYEQYF. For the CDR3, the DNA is TGTGCCAGCAGTCCGGGCAGAGGCAGTACCTACGAGCAGTACTTC.

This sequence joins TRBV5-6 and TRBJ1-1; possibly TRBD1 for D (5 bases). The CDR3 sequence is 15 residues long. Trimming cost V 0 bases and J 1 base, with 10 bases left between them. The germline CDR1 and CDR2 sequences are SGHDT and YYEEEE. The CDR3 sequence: CASSLGAGTNTEAFF. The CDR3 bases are TGTGCCAGCAGCTTGGGCGCGGGGACGAACACTGAAGCTTTCTTT.

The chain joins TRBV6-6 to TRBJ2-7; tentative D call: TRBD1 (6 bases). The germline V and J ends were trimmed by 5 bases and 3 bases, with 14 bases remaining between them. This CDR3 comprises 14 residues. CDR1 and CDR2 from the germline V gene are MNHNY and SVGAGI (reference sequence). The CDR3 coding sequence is TGTGCCAGCAGTCGCCTCGGGACATTCTACGAGCAGTACTTC. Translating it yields CASSRLGTFYEQYF.

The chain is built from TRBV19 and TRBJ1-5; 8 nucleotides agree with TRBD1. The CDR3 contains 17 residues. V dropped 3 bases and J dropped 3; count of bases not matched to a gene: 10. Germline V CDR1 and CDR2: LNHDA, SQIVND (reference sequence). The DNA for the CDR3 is TGTGCCAGTAGTATCGGACAGGGAGGGGCCGACAATCAGCCCCAGCATTTT. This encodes CASSIGQGGADNQPQHF. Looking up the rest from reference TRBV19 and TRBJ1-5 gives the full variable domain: DGGITQSPKYLFRKEGQNVTLSCEQNLNHDAMYWYRQDPGQGLRLIYYSQIVNDFQKGDIAEGYSVSREKKESFPLTVTSAQKNPTAFYLCASSIGQGGADNQPQHFGDGTRLSIL.

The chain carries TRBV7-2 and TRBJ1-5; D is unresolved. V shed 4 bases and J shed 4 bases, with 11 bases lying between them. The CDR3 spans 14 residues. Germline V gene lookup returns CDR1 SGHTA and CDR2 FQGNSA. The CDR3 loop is CASSSGDKNQPQHF. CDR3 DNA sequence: TGTGCCAGCAGCTCGGGAGATAAGAATCAGCCCCAGCATTTT.